Below, 9 T cell receptor beta chains from the same sample are listed, as sequenced in a study of T cell repertoires in cytomegalovirus infection. TCRdb passed the reads through MiXCR, listing each CDR3 protein once. The table includes 640,000 or so distinct CDR3 sequences, around 32% detected once. What these receptors recognize is not known. The sample here was cultured PBMCs, taken from culture after CMV antigen stimulation. These receptors were collected from a human donor in good health (CMV status not recorded). Some clones in this sample may be carry-over from other donors' samples.

This clonotype was found a few times. The CDR3 DNA is TGTGCCAGCAGTTACCGGGGGCCGGGAGAGACCCAGTACTTC. Encoded protein: CASSYRGPGETQYF. This chain links TRBV6-5 with TRBJ2-5; the D gene could be TRBD1 or TRBD2 (6 bases each). There are 14 residues in the CDR3. With 2 bases removed from V and 4 bases from J, the gap between germline ends came to 11 bases. The germline gives CDR1 MNHEY, CDR2 SVGAGI.

This clonotype was detected ten times or more. This chain links TRBV7-2 with TRBJ1-2, with 9 bases fitting TRBD1. Per germline, CDR1 SGHTA and CDR2 FQGNSA. Trimming removed 5 bases from V and 4 bases from J; junction bases left unmatched: 2. There are 13 residues in the CDR3. The CDR3 loop reads CASSMTGGYGYTF. CDR3 bases: TGTGCCAGCAGCATGACAGGGGGCTATGGCTACACCTTC.

This clonotype was counted a few times. This chain uses TRBV14 with TRBJ1-1; D unclear. The germline V and J ends were trimmed by 1 base and 5 bases, with 11 bases remaining between them. The CDR3 is made up of 14 amino acids. The germline gives CDR1 SGHDN, CDR2 FVKESK. DNA for the CDR3: TGTGCCAGCAGCCAAGGACCTCCGTGGACTGAAGCTTTCTTT. It encodes CASSQGPPWTEAFF.

The sample holds a few counts of this clonotype. This chain connects TRBV20-1 to TRBJ1-3, with no clear D. The germline gives CDR1 DFQATT, CDR2 SNEGSKA (reference sequence). The CDR3 runs 15 residues. Trimming shortened V by 7 bases and J by 0 bases, and 16 bases separated the two germline ends. CDR3 nucleotides: TGCAGTGTTTATGGTCCTACAGACTCTGGAAACACCATATATTTT. Translated: CSVYGPTDSGNTIYF.

The genes are TRBV20-1 and TRBJ1-1; D gene uncertain. Trimming shortened V by 4 bases and J by 1 base, and 7 bases separated the two germline ends. The length of the CDR3 is 12 residues. CDR1 is DFQATT, CDR2 SNEGSKA, per germline (reference sequence). The CDR3 loop reads CSATQQNTEAFF. In nucleotides, the CDR3 is TGCAGTGCTACACAGCAGAACACTGAAGCTTTCTTT.

This clonotype was detected only a few times. This sequence joins TRBV12-3 or TRBV12-4 and TRBJ2-1, with 11 bases identical to TRBD2. The CDR3 loop spans 17 amino acids. V shed 7 bases, J shed 3 bases, and the junction held 11 bases outside the gene matches. The CDR3 is CASITSLGLADYNEQFF. The CDR3 bases are TGTGCCAGCATCACCTCATTGGGACTAGCGGACTACAATGAGCAGTTCTTC.

The rearrangement links TRBV7-6 to TRBJ2-3, with D hard to call. V lost 3 bases and J 2 bases, leaving 9 bases between the germline ends. The CDR3 runs 14 residues. The germline CDR1 and CDR2 sequences are SGHVS and FNYEAQ. For the CDR3, the DNA is TGTGCCAGCAGCTTTAAGGCCTTCACAGATACGCAGTATTTT. This codes for CASSFKAFTDTQYF.

This clonotype was seen a handful of times. The rearrangement uses TRBV7-9 and TRBJ2-5, with TRBD2 identical over 8 bases. The CDR3 is 14 residues long. V shed 8 bases and J 3 bases; nucleotides not matched to a gene: 8. Per germline, CDR1 SEHNR and CDR2 FQNEAQ (reference sequence). The CDR3 reads CASHHGTSKETQYF. For the CDR3, the DNA is TGTGCCAGCCACCATGGGACTAGTAAAGAGACCCAGTACTTC.

This clonotype was detected only a few times. V is TRBV10-3 and J is TRBJ2-7; no clear D gene. Per germline, CDR1 ENHRY and CDR2 SYGVKD. Trimming cost V 0 bases and J 4 bases, with 7 bases left between them. This CDR3 is 13 amino acids long. In DNA, the CDR3 is TGTGCCATCAGTGAGTCAAGCGTATACGAGCAGTACTTC. The encoded protein is CAISESSVYEQYF.